This TCR beta chain was documented in a study of blood T cell repertoires in COVID-19. Study summary: Material from acute and convalescent COVID-19 was sourced from the United States, Italy and Spain. T cells, B-cell-depleted T cells, or PBMCs supplied cDNA or gDNA.

This CDR3 is built from 14 residues. V was shortened by 0 bases and J by 8 bases, with 12 bases between the two germline ends. From germline, CDR1 is SGHRS and CDR2 YFSETQ. The data were produced by immunoSEQ multiplex PCR, yet TCRdb's version contains in-frame clones alone and is incomplete. The sample holds some 220,000 clones, 65% to 85% seen once. This rearrangement joins TRBV5-1 to TRBJ2-1, with a possible D match to TRBD2 (6 bases). Sequenced: peripheral blood. This TCR was recovered from a human donor in a cohort sampled during active COVID-19. In DNA, the CDR3 is TGCGCCAGCAGCTTGGTGACTAGTGTGGATGAGCAGTTCTTC. Translated: CASSLVTSVDEQFF.